This is a list of T cell receptor beta chains from one sample in a study of shared clonotypes between healthy human individuals. Generated by immunoSEQ multiplex PCR, the TCRdb table keeps only in-frame clones and is missing some. Of around 1.9 million clones in the sample, approximately 92% were seen once. The specimen was naive CD8+ T cells from PBMCs. The receptors were sampled from a man between 18 and 35 years old in good health. Some clones in this sample may be carry-over from other donors' samples. CDR3s include the opening cysteine and the closing phenylalanine or tryptophan. The D gene is left open where the match is weak. Clone size is shown for a subset of rows, as once, few, many or a class of expanded clone.

d_call j_call clone_size v_call cdr3_nt cdr3_aa
TRBD1 TRBJ1-2 NA TRBV9 TGTGCCAGCAGCGTGGGAGGGGGCGACTATGGCTACACCTTC CASSVGGGDYGYTF
NA TRBJ2-7 NA TRBV7-6 TGTGCCAGCGGGGAAGGGGGGTACTACGAGCAGTACTTC CASGEGGYYEQYF
NA TRBJ1-5 NA TRBV21-1 TGTGCCAGCAGCAAAAAGCAGGGTAGCTCGTGTCAGCCCCAGCATTTT CASSKKQGSSCQPQHF
NA TRBJ2-5 once TRBV27 TGTGCCAGCAGAGAGCGGGACCAAGAGACCCAGTACTTC CASRERDQETQYF
NA TRBJ2-1 NA TRBV28 TGTGCCAGCAGCCGGGACTGGGGCCCCTCCGAGCAGTTCTTC CASSRDWGPSEQFF
TRBD2 TRBJ2-1 NA TRBV7-9 TGTGCCAGCAGCTGGGGACTAGCGTTTTGGGAGCAGTTCTTC CASSWGLAFWEQFF
TRBD2 TRBJ2-2 NA TRBV29-1 TGCAGCGCGGCTACTAGCGGGGGGAACACCGGGGAGCTGTTTTTT CSAATSGGNTGELFF
NA TRBJ1-1 NA TRBV7-9 TGTGCCAGCAGGCCTGAGAGGGATCAGAATTGGGCTTTCTTT CASRPERDQNWAFF
NA TRBJ1-2 NA TRBV30 TGTGCCGGATCATCAGACTCGGGACACTATGGCTACACCTTC CAGSSDSGHYGYTF
TRBD1 TRBJ1-1 NA TRBV5-1 TGCGCCAGCAGCTTAACAGGGGGCGCTTCCTTCATGAACACTGAAGCTTTCTTT CASSLTGGASFMNTEAFF
NA TRBJ1-3 NA TRBV4-3 TGCGCCAGCAGCCAAGATCGCGGGGGGCTCCGCTCTGGAAACACCATATATTTT CASSQDRGGLRSGNTIYF
TRBD2 TRBJ2-7 NA TRBV18 TGTGCCAGCGGGAGGGACGGACCAACCTACGAGCAGTACTTC CASGRDGPTYEQYF
NA TRBJ1-1 once TRBV6-5 TGTGCCAGCAGTTACCTAGAAAACACTGAAGCTTTCTTT CASSYLENTEAFF
NA TRBJ1-1 NA TRBV11-1 TGTGCCAGCAGCTTAGACAGGAACACTGAAGCTTTCTTT CASSLDRNTEAFF
TRBD1 TRBJ1-4 once TRBV6-5 TGTGCCAGCAGCCCAGACAGGGGGCGAAATGAAAAACTGTTTTTT CASSPDRGRNEKLFF
TRBD2 TRBJ2-7 NA TRBV7-6 TGTGCCAGCAGCTTATCGCCAGCGGGAGAGCCCCAATCCTACGAGCAGTACTTC CASSLSPAGEPQSYEQYF
NA TRBJ1-3 few TRBV29-1 TGCAGCGTTTTCGACGCACCCGGCGGAAACACCATATATTTT CSVFDAPGGNTIYF
NA TRBJ2-7 NA TRBV25-1 TGTGCCAGCAGTGAACAGCATCTGACACCAACGACCTACGAGCAGTACTTC CASSEQHLTPTTYEQYF
TRBD2 TRBJ2-1 once TRBV2 TGTGCCGGGACTATAGACGGGGATGAGCAGTTCTTC CAGTIDGDEQFF
TRBD2 TRBJ2-1 NA TRBV5-4 TGTGCCAGCAGCTTGGAGGAGCGGGAGGGCTCCTACAATGAGCAGTTCTTC CASSLEEREGSYNEQFF
NA TRBJ2-5 NA TRBV4-3 TGCGCCAGCAGCCAAGGGACGGGACAAGAGACCCAGTACTTC CASSQGTGQETQYF
NA TRBJ2-1 NA TRBV27 TGTGCCAGCAGTTTTGACAGTTACAATGAGCAGTTCTTC CASSFDSYNEQFF
NA TRBJ2-7 once TRBV5-4 TGTGCCAGCAGTTGGGACGTTGCCTACGAGCAGTACTTC CASSWDVAYEQYF
NA TRBJ2-7 NA TRBV6-6 TGTGCCAGCAGGGCAGGGTTTAGCGACGAGCAGTACTTC CASRAGFSDEQYF
NA TRBJ1-6 once TRBV11-2 TGTGCCAGCAGTCCGACCCTTAATCTGCAGGATTCACCCCTCCACTTT CASSPTLNLQDSPLHF
NA TRBJ2-7 NA TRBV6-6 TGTGCCAGCTGTTACTCGGACAGATCCTACGAGCAGTACTTC CASCYSDRSYEQYF
NA TRBJ1-4 NA TRBV19 TGTGCCAGTTGCCCACAATTTTGGCGGAATAATGAAAAACTGTTTTTT CASCPQFWRNNEKLFF
TRBD1 TRBJ1-4 NA TRBV5-5 TGTGCCAGCAGCTGGATGACAGGGGGCGGTGAAAAACTGTTTTTT CASSWMTGGGEKLFF
TRBD1 TRBJ1-3 NA TRBV15 TGTGCCACCAGCAGGGACAGGGGGCCAGGAAACACCATATATTTT CATSRDRGPGNTIYF
NA TRBJ2-1 NA TRBV5-1 TGCGCCAGCAGCGGATGGAAGAGCAACAATGAGCAGTTCTTC CASSGWKSNNEQFF
NA TRBJ2-2 NA TRBV30 TGTGCCTGGAGTGGGGGGGTAGCCGGGGAGCTGTTTTTT CAWSGGVAGELFF
TRBD1 TRBJ2-1 NA TRBV19 TGTGCCAGTAGTATACTGAGGACAGGGGGACGGGGTGAGCAGTTCTTC CASSILRTGGRGEQFF
NA TRBJ2-7 NA TRBV4-1 TGCGCCAGCAGCCAAGTTTGGCAGGGCCAACACGAGCAGTACTTC CASSQVWQGQHEQYF
TRBD2 TRBJ2-3 NA TRBV28 TGTGCCAGCAGCTCTCTAGCGGGAGACCAACTCACAGATACGCAGTATTTT CASSSLAGDQLTDTQYF
TRBD1 TRBJ2-7 NA TRBV5-5 TGTGCCAGCAGCGGACGACAGGGATACTACGAGCAGTACTTC CASSGRQGYYEQYF
NA TRBJ2-2 NA TRBV4-1 TGCGCCAGCAGCCAAGAGTTGGGTTACACCGGGGAGCTGTTTTTT CASSQELGYTGELFF
NA TRBJ2-1 NA TRBV27 TGTGCCAGCAGATATACCGGGAAGTACAATGAGCAGTTCTTC CASRYTGKYNEQFF
NA TRBJ2-1 NA TRBV29-1 TGCGGCGTACTAGAAAACAATGAGCAGTTCTTC CGVLENNEQFF
NA TRBJ2-7 NA TRBV29-1 TGCAGCGTTGTATCGGCAGAGTCTAGCTCCTACGAGCAGTACTTC CSVVSAESSSYEQYF
NA TRBJ1-2 NA TRBV6-5 TGTGCCAGCAGGCAGGGGCAGAACTATGGCTACACCTTC CASRQGQNYGYTF
TRBD1 TRBJ1-3 NA TRBV11-2 TGTGCCAGCAGCTTAATGCCGGGACAGGGGGCTGGAAACACCATATATTTT CASSLMPGQGAGNTIYF
NA TRBJ1-2 NA TRBV27 TGTGCCAGCAGTTTATCGGGCCGTAACTATGGCTACACCTTC CASSLSGRNYGYTF
NA TRBJ1-4 NA TRBV9 TGTGCCAGCAGCGTAGAGGGCAGGAATGAAAAACTGTTTTTT CASSVEGRNEKLFF
NA TRBJ1-1 NA TRBV4-3 TGCGCCAGCAGCCAAGACGAGGACAGACCGAACACTGAAGCTTTCTTT CASSQDEDRPNTEAFF
NA TRBJ2-7 NA TRBV19 TGTGCCAGTAGCGACAGTGCCTACGAGCAGTACTTC CASSDSAYEQYF
NA TRBJ2-3 NA TRBV4-3 TGCGCCAGCAGCCAAGATATGGAGGGCCCAGATACGCAGTATTTT CASSQDMEGPDTQYF
NA TRBJ2-2 once TRBV28 TGTGCCAGCAGTTTAGCCGCCGGACACCCCACCGGGGAGCTGTTTTTT CASSLAAGHPTGELFF
TRBD2 TRBJ2-2 once TRBV2 TGTGCCAGCAGTGATTCAACGGGAGGATACACCGGGGAGCTGTTTTTT CASSDSTGGYTGELFF
NA TRBJ1-1 NA TRBV27 TGTGCCAGCAGTTTATCGAGGCAGGCGGGAAACACTGAAGCTTTCTTT CASSLSRQAGNTEAFF
TRBD1 TRBJ1-2 NA TRBV5-6 TGTGCCAGCAGGGGGGACAGAGCTTCCTATGGCTACACCTTC CASRGDRASYGYTF
TRBD2 TRBJ2-1 NA TRBV19 TGTGCCAGTAGTATAGCACGTATATGGGCTAGCGGGAATGCGGCTAATGAGCAGTTCTTC CASSIARIWASGNAANEQFF
NA TRBJ1-1 NA TRBV2 TGTGCCAGCAGTGTCCCGGACGGAAGGAACACTGAAGCTTTCTTT CASSVPDGRNTEAFF
NA TRBJ2-2 NA TRBV19 TGTGCCAGTAGTATATGGGGTGACAGCCCCGGGGAGCTGTTTTTT CASSIWGDSPGELFF
TRBD1 TRBJ2-5 few TRBV12-5 TGTGCTAGTGGTTCCGCGGACAGGGAGGAGGAGACCCAGTACTTC CASGSADREEETQYF